The clone carrying this TCR beta chain was seen ten or more times. Its target is not known. This entry belongs to a study of T cell repertoires in cytomegalovirus infection. About the study: HLA-B-restricted CMV epitopes that are well studied were used alongside recently identified HLA-C-restricted ones. The public TCR beta signatures pointed to both CMV infection and matching HLA type.

TCRdb ran MiXCR on the reads and lists one entry per CDR3 protein. Of approximately 350,000 distinct CDR3 sequences in the sample, about 35% were seen once. General study findings and limits: Totalled public TCR beta family frequency picked out people who carried CMV plus the relevant HLA.

CDR3 length equals 13 residues. Germline CDR1 reads MNHNS; CDR2 reads SASEGT. V shed 10 bases and J shed 8 bases, with 18 bases lying between them. V and J are TRBV6-1 and TRBJ2-1; D ambiguous. Source: cultured PBMCs, taken from culture after CMV antigen stimulation. This receptor was identified in a human donor in good health (CMV status not recorded). Some clones in this sample may be carry-over from other donors' samples. The CDR3 region is CATHKTPGDEQFF. The CDR3 nucleotides read TGTGCCACCCACAAGACACCCGGCGATGAGCAGTTCTTC.